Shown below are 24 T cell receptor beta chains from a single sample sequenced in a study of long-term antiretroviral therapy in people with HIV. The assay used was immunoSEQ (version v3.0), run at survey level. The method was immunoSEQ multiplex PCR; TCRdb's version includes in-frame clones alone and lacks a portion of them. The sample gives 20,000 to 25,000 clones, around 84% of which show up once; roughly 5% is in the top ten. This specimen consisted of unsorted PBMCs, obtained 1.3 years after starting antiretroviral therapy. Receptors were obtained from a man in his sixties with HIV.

In DNA, the CDR3 is TGTGCCAGCAGAACCAACACAGGGGGCAGGGCTGAAGCTTTCTTT. Encoded protein: CASRTNTGGRAEAFF. The chain employs TRBV6-5 and TRBJ1-1; 9 nucleotides match TRBD1. Trimming took 6 bases from V and 6 from J; bases not matched to a gene: 11. This CDR3 region has 15 residues. Germline V CDR1 and CDR2: MNHEY, SVGAGI.

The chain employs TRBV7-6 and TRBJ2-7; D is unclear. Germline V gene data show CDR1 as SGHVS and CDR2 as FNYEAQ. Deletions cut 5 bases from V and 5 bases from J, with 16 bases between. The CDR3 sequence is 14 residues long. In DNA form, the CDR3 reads TGTGCCAGCAGCCCTCGACCCCCTTGGAACGAGCAGTACTTC. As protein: CASSPRPPWNEQYF. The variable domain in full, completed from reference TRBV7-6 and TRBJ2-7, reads GAGVSQSPRYKVTKRGQDVALRCDPISGHVSLYWYRQALGQGPEFLTYFNYEAQQDKSGLPNDRFSAERPEGSISTLTIQRTEQRDSAMYRCASSPRPPWNEQYFGPGTRLTVT.

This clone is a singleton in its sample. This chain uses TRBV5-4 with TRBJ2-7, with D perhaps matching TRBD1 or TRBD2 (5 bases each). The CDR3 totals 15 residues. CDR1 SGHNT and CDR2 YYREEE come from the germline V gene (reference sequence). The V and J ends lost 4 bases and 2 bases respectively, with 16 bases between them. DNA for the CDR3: TGTGCCAGCAGCCGCCCCGGGACGGATACCTACGAGCAGTACTTC. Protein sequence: CASSRPGTDTYEQYF.

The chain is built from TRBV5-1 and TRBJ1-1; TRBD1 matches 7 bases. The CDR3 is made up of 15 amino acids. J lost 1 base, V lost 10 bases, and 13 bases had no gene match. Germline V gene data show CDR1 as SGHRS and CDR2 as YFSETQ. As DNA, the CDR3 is TGCGCCTCACGGGCACAGGGGATTTCGAACACTGAAGCTTTCTTT. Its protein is CASRAQGISNTEAFF.

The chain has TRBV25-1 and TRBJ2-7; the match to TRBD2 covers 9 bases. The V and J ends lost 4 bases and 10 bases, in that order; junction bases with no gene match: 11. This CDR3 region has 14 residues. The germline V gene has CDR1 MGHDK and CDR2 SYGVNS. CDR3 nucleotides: TGTGCCAGCAGTGGTCCGGGGCTAGCGGGGCATCAGTACTTC. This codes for CASSGPGLAGHQYF.

The CDR3 region is CATRDRPSGNTIYF. The CDR3 nucleotides are TGTGCCACCCGTGACCGCCCCTCTGGAAACACCATATATTTT. This chain connects TRBV19 to TRBJ1-3, with D uncertain. CDR1 is LNHDA, CDR2 SQIVND, per germline (reference sequence). The V end was cut by 10 bases, the J end by 0 bases, with 13 bases between. CDR3 size: 14 residues.

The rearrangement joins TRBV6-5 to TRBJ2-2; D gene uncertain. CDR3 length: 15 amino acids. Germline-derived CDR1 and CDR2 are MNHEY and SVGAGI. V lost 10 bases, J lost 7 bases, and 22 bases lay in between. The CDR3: CATSVLAALYGELFF. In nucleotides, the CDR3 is TGTGCCACCTCGGTTCTGGCGGCCTTATACGGGGAGCTGTTTTTT.

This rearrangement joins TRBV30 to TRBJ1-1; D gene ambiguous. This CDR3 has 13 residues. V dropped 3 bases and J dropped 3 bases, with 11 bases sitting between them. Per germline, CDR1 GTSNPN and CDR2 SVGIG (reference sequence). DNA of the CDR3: TGTGCCTGGAGCCCGGGGTTCGACACTGAAGCTTTCTTT. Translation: CAWSPGFDTEAFF.

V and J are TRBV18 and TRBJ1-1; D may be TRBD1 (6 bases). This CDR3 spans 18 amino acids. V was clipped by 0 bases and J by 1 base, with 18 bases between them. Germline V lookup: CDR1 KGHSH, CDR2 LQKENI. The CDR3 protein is CASSPPRGGRKWNTEAFF. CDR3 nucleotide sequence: TGTGCCAGCTCACCACCTAGGGGGGGCCGAAAATGGAACACTGAAGCTTTCTTT.

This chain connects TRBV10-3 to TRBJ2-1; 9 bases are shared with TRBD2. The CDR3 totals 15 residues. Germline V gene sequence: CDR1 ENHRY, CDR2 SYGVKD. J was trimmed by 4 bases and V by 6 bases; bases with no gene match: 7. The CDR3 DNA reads TGTGCCATCAGAGAAGAGCGGGAGGCTTACAATGAGCAGTTCTTC. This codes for CAIREEREAYNEQFF.

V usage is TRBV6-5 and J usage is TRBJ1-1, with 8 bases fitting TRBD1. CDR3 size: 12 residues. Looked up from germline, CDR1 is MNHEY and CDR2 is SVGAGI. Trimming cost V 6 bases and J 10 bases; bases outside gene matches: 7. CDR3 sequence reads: CASRRTGGRAFF. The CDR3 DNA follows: TGTGCCAGCAGGCGAACAGGGGGGAGAGCTTTCTTT.

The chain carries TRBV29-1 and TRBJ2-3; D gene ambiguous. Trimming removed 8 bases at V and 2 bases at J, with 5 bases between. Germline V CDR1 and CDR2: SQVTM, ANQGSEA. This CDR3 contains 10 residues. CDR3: CSYLTDTQYF. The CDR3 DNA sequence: TGCAGCTATCTCACAGATACGCAGTATTTT.

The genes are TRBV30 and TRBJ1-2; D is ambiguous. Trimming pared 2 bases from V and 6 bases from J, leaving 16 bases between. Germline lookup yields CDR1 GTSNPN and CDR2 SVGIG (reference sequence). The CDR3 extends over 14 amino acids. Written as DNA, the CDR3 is TGTGCCTGGAGTCTCTTCGACACCGTCCATGGCTACACCTTC. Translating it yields CAWSLFDTVHGYTF.

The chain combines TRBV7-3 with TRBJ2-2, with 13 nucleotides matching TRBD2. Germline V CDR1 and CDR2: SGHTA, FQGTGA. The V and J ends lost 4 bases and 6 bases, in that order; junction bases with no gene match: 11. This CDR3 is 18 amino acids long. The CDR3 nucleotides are TGTGCCAGCAGCTCTACCTGGACTAGCGGGAGTATGGCCGGGGAGCTGTTTTTT. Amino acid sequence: CASSSTWTSGSMAGELFF. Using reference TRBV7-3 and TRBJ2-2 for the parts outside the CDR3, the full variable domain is GAGVSQTPSNKVTEKGKYVELRCDPISGHTALYWYRQSLGQGPEFLIYFQGTGAADDSGLPNDRFFAVRPEGSVSTLKIQRTERGDSAVYLCASSSTWTSGSMAGELFFGEGSRLTVL.

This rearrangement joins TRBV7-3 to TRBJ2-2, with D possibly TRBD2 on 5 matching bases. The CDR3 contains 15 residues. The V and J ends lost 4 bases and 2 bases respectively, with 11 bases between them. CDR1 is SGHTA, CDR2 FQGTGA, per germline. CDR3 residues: CASSSAPGNTGELFF. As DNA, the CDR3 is TGTGCCAGCAGCTCAGCGCCGGGAAACACCGGGGAGCTGTTTTTT. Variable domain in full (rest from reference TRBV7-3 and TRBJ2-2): GAGVSQTPSNKVTEKGKYVELRCDPISGHTALYWYRQSLGQGPEFLIYFQGTGAADDSGLPNDRFFAVRPEGSVSTLKIQRTERGDSAVYLCASSSAPGNTGELFFGEGSRLTVL.

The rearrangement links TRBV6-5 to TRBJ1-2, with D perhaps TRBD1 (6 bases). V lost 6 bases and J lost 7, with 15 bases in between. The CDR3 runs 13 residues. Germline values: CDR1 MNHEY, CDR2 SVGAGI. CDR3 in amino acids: CASSSTGFSGYTF. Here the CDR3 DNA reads TGTGCCAGCAGCTCCACAGGGTTTAGTGGCTACACCTTC.

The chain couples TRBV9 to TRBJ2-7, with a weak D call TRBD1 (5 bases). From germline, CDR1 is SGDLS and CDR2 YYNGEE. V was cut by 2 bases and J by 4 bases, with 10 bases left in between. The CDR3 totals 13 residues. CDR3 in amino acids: CASSVAGPYEQYF. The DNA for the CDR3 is TGTGCCAGCAGCGTGGCAGGGCCGTACGAGCAGTACTTC.

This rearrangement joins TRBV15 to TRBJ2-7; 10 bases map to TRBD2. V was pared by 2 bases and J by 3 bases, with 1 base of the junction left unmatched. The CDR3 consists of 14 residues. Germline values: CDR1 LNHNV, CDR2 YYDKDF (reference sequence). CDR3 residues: CATSRRTSGYEQYF. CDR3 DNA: TGTGCCACCAGCAGAAGGACTAGCGGCTACGAGCAGTACTTC.

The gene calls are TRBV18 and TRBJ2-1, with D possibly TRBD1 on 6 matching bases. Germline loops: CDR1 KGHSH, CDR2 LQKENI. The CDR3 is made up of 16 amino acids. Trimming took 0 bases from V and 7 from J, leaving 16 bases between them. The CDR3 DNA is TGTGCCAGCTCACCACCGTCAGGGGCCCCTGGTAATGAGCAGTTCTTC. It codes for CASSPPSGAPGNEQFF.

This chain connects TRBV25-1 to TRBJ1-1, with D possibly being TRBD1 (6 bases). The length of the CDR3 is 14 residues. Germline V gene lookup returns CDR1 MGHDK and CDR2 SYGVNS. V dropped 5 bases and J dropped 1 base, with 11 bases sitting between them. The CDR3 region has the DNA TGTGCCAGCAGTACAGGGTGGGGGAACACTGAAGCTTTCTTT. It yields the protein CASSTGWGNTEAFF.

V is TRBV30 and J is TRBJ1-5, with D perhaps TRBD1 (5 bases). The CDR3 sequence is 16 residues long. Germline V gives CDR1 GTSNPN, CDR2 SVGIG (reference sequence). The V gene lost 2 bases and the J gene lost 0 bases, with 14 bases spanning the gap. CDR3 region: CAWSTQGRDSNQPQHF. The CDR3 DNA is TGTGCCTGGAGTACCCAGGGAAGGGATAGCAATCAGCCCCAGCATTTT.

Here the CDR3 reads CASSELLGDYGYTF. The CDR3 region has the DNA TGTGCCAGCAGTGAATTGTTGGGGGACTATGGCTACACCTTC. V and J are TRBV2 and TRBJ1-2; tentative D call: TRBD1 (5 bases). Per the germline V gene, CDR1 is SNHLY and CDR2 is FYNNEI. V was trimmed by 2 bases and J by 3 bases, leaving 10 bases between them. The CDR3 has 14 amino acids.

CDR3 sequence (DNA): TGTGCCAGCAGCTTAGAGGGTCTAGCCGGGGGGCAGTTCTTC. Amino acids: CASSLEGLAGGQFF. The rearrangement links TRBV7-9 to TRBJ2-1, with D possibly TRBD2 on 6 matching bases. V lost 1 base, J lost 12 bases, and 16 bases lay in between. The germline V gene has CDR1 SEHNR and CDR2 FQNEAQ (reference sequence). CDR3 length equals 14 residues.

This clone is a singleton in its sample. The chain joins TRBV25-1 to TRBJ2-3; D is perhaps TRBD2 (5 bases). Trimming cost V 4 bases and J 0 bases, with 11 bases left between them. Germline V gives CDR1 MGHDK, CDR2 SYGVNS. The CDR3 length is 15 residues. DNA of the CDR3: TGTGCCAGCAGTGGTGTGAGCGGAAGCACAGATACGCAGTATTTT. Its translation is CASSGVSGSTDTQYF.